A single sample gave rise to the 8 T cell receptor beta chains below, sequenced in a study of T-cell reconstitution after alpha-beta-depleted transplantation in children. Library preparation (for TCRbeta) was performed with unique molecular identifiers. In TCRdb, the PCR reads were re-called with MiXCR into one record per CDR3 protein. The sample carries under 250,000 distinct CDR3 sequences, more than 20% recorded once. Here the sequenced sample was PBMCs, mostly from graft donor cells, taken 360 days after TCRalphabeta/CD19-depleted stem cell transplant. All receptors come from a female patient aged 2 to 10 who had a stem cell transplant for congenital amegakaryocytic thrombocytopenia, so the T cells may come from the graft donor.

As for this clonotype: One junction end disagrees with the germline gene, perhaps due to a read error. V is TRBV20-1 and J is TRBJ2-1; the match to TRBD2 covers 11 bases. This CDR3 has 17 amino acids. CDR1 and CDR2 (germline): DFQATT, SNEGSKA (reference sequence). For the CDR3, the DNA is TGCAGTGCTGGAGATTACGAAGGACTAGCGGGCTACAATGAGCAGTTCTTC. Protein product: CSAGDYEGLAGYNEQFF.

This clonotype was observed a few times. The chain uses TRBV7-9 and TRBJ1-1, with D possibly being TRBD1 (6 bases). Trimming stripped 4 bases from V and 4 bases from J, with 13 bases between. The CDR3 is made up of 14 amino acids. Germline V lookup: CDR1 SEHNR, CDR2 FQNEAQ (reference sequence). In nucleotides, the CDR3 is TGTGCCAGCAGCTCACAGGGTAGAGGCACTGAAGCTTTCTTT. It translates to CASSSQGRGTEAFF.

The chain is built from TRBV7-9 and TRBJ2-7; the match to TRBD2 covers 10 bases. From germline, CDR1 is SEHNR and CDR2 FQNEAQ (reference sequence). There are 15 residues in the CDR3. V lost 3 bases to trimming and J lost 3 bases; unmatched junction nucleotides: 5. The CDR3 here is CASSFAGTSDYEQYF. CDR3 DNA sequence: TGTGCCAGCAGCTTCGCCGGGACTAGCGACTACGAGCAGTACTTC.

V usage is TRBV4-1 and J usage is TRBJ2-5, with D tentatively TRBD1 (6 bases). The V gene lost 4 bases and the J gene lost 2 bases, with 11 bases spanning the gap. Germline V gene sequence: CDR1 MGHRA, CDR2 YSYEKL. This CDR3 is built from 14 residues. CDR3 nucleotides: TGCGCCAGCAGCCGATTCAGGGGTCAAGAGACCCAGTACTTC. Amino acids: CASSRFRGQETQYF.

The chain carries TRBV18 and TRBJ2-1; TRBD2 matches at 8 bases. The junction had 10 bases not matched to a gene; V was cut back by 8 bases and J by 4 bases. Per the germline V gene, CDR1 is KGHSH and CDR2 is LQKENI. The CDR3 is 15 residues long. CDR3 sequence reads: CASAPSGRAYNEQFF. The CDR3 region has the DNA TGTGCCAGCGCCCCCAGCGGGAGAGCTTACAATGAGCAGTTCTTC.

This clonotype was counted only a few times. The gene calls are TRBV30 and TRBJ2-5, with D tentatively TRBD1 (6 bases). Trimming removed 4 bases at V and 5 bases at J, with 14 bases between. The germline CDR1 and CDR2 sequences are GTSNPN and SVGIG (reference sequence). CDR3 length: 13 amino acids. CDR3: CAWNLRQVETQYF. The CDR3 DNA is TGTGCCTGGAACCTCCGACAGGTGGAGACCCAGTACTTC. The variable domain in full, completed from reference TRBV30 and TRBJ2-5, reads SQTIHQWPATLVQPVGSPLSLECTVEGTSNPNLYWYRQAAGRGLQLLFYSVGIGQISSEVPQNLSASRPQDRQFILSSKKLLLSDSGFYLCAWNLRQVETQYFGPGTRLLVL.

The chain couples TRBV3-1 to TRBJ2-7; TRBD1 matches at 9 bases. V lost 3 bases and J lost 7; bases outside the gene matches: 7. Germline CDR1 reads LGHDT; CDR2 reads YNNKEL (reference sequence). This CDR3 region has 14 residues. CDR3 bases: TGTGCCAGCAGCCAGGACAGGGGCCTTTGGGAGCAGTACTTC. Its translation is CASSQDRGLWEQYF.

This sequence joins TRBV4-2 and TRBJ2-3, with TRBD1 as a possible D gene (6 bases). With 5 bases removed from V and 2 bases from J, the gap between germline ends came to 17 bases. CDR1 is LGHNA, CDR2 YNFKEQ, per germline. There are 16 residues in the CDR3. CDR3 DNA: TGTGCCAGCAGCTTCGAGATTCAGGGGAACACAGATACGCAGTATTTT. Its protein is CASSFEIQGNTDTQYF.